The T cell receptor (beta chain) under discussion was sequenced for a study of blood T cell repertoires in COVID-19. Background on the study: Sources were T cells, B-cell-depleted T cells, or PBMCs; the material itself was cDNA or gDNA.

The count of this clone is one. V trimming: 2 bases; J trimming: 2 bases; junction bases outside the gene matches: 8. Germline lookup yields CDR1 MGHDK and CDR2 SYGVNS. This CDR3 is 16 amino acids long. Seattle researchers signed up patients amid active infection and tracked them longitudinally. Clones were read by immunoSEQ multiplex PCR, and TCRdb kept only the in-frame ones, dropping some. The sample contains about 530,000 clones, around 90% of which appear only once. Sequencing was done on a sample of peripheral blood. This clonotype originated in a woman aged 45 to 65 with COVID-19, enrolled during active disease. This rearrangement joins TRBV25-1 to TRBJ2-7; TRBD1 aligns across 8 bases. CDR3 bases: TGTGCCAGCAGTGAAATTGGACAGGGTCGAACCTACGAGCAGTACTTC. Residues: CASSEIGQGRTYEQYF.